Listed below are T cell receptor beta chains from one sample, sequenced in a study of STAT3 mutations in large granular lymphocyte leukemia. Clones were read by immunoSEQ multiplex PCR, and TCRdb kept only the in-frame ones, dropping some. The repertoire includes about 2,500 clones, about 50% of them detected once, and approximately 55% sits in the top ten. The sequenced material came from peripheral blood mononuclear cells. These receptors came from a man aged 60-69 years with T-cell large granular lymphocyte leukemia. Some clones in this sample may be carry-over from other donors' samples. CDR3s include the opening cysteine and the closing phenylalanine or tryptophan. Each record gives: J gene, V gene, CDR3 protein.

TRBJ1-6 TRBV4-1 CASSLTLPGERGSPLHF
TRBJ2-5 TRBV30 CAWSSGSETQYF
TRBJ1-2 TRBV5-1 CASSLVGGAGYTF
TRBJ1-4 TRBV28 CASSSNRERGNEKLFF
TRBJ1-2 TRBV30 CAWRKGQPTNYGYTF
TRBJ2-7 TRBV7-2 CASTVGQGPHEQYF
TRBJ2-7 TRBV7-9 CASSLGLNSYEQYF
TRBJ2-1 TRBV27 CASSFRQGVYNEQFF
TRBJ2-1 TRBV5-1 CASSLWTGGYNEQFF
TRBJ1-2 TRBV15 CATRKDRQGWNYGYTF
TRBJ2-2 TRBV30 CAWSVTPLGELFF
TRBJ2-1 TRBV13 CASSTPGHVFYNEQFF
TRBJ2-7 TRBV18 CASSGTDGEQYF
TRBJ2-4 TRBV29-1 CSAETGPDIQYF
TRBJ2-5 TRBV4-1 CASSQEKAVMGTQYF
TRBJ2-7 TRBV7-9 CASSLGQGVPYEQYF
TRBJ1-1 TRBV29-1 CSAWSYNTEAFF
TRBJ2-7 TRBV11-2 CASSLDRWYEQYF
TRBJ1-1 TRBV28 CASRFTWGTEAFF
TRBJ2-6 TRBV7-9 CASSLIGDSRFSGANVLTF
TRBJ1-2 TRBV25-1 CASTGAWGTANYGYTF
TRBJ1-6 TRBV6-5 CASSSAQISPLHF
TRBJ1-5 TRBV6-5 CASSYSRQVGGPQHF
TRBJ2-7 TRBV7-2 CASSSNWWNTYEQYF
TRBJ1-5 TRBV7-9 CASSLGSQPQHF
TRBJ2-6 TRBV18 CASSPQSSGANVLTF
TRBJ2-5 TRBV5-3 CARSSGQGKETQYF
TRBJ1-6 TRBV4-1 CASRKTGAVYNSPLHF
TRBJ1-1 TRBV5-4 CASSRETVEYTEAFF
TRBJ1-1 TRBV7-9 CASSFGGQNTEAFF
TRBJ1-1 TRBV5-5 CASSSGPMNTEAFF
TRBJ2-7 TRBV18 CASSPTGQGAGEQYF
TRBJ2-7 TRBV5-1 CASSALGGYEQYF
TRBJ1-2 TRBV18 CASSGEGGGYTF
TRBJ1-2 TRBV23-1 CASSPFDREPLGYTF
TRBJ2-7 TRBV13 CASSSMLQGRNEQYF
TRBJ1-6 TRBV4-1 CASSQDRDNNSPLHF
TRBJ1-1 TRBV30 CAWARGGTEAFF
TRBJ1-6 TRBV9 CASSARDPGGSPLHF
TRBJ1-2 TRBV7-9 CASSRDVSGTANYGYTF
TRBJ1-1 TRBV18 CASSPRTDLNTEAFF
TRBJ2-1 TRBV5-1 CASTWTGGYNEQFF
TRBJ2-5 TRBV5-1 CASNQQGQETQYF
TRBJ1-2 TRBV7-9 CASSPGQGQSYGYTF
TRBJ1-2 TRBV19 CASSRQVTGYGYTF
TRBJ2-1 TRBV5-4 CASSLGGTPNEQFF
TRBJ1-1 TRBV5-1 CASSLGADEAFF
TRBJ2-3 TRBV7-2 CASSFRDPNTDTQYF
TRBJ1-6 TRBV4-1 CASSQDTQYNSPLHF
TRBJ1-2 TRBV7-9 CASSSLWRDQYGYTF
TRBJ1-2 TRBV7-9 CASSTRTGDHGYTF
TRBJ2-7 TRBV25-1 CASSNTPSGISSYEQYF
TRBJ2-3 TRBV7-9 CASSLRQAITQYF
TRBJ1-2 TRBV5-1 CASSSQEAGNYGYTF
TRBJ2-1 TRBV7-3 CASSLIVSGGYNEQFF